The rows below give T cell receptor beta chains drawn from one sample of a study of vaccination effects on CD4 cells after COVID-19. Sequenced by immunoSEQ multiplex PCR; TCRdb stores in-frame clones only, minus some. The sample carries approximately 30,000 clones, 55% to 75% recorded once. No antigen has been assigned to these receptors. The source was CD4+ T cells from PBMCs cultured with HCoV-229E spike peptides, collected before COVID-19 vaccination. The receptors shown here come from a human donor who received a COVID-19 vaccine. Both conserved end residues are part of each CDR3. D genes are given only for firm matches.

V,J,D,CDR3,DNA
TRBV11-2,TRBJ2-1,NA,CASSLGSNEQFF,TGTGCCAGCAGCTTAGGGAGTAATGAGCAGTTCTTC
TRBV5-1,TRBJ2-1,TRBD2,CASSLGGSGGHYNEQFF,TGCGCCAGCAGCTTGGGAGGCTCGGGGGGGCACTACAATGAGCAGTTCTTC
TRBV28,TRBJ1-1,NA,CASRLLSEAFF,TGTGCCAGCAGACTTTTGTCTGAAGCTTTCTTT
TRBV11-2,TRBJ2-3,NA,CASHRSGGRRLRGRDTQYF,TGTGCCAGCCACCGTTCAGGGGGGCGGAGACTGAGGGGCCGGGATACGCAGTATTTT
TRBV3-1/TRBV3-2,TRBJ2-7,NA,CASSADYEQYF,TGTGCCAGCAGCGCAGACTACGAGCAGTACTTC
TRBV7-9,TRBJ1-2,TRBD1,CASSLAGTGYGYTF,TGTGCCAGCAGCTTAGCCGGGACAGGCTATGGCTACACCTTC
TRBV19,TRBJ1-2,NA,CASKEVVGAWGYTF,TGTGCCAGTAAGGAGGTCGTAGGTGCATGGGGCTACACCTTC
TRBV27,TRBJ1-2,NA,CASSLGGVGGYTF,TGTGCCAGCAGTTTAGGAGGGGTTGGTGGCTACACCTTC
TRBV3-1/TRBV3-2,TRBJ1-5,NA,CASSPSGGSQPQHF,TGTGCCAGCAGCCCATCGGGAGGGTCACAGCCCCAGCATTTT
TRBV19,TRBJ2-7,NA,CASSYWGTTGEQYF,TGTGCCAGTAGTTACTGGGGTACTACTGGCGAGCAGTACTTC
TRBV7-9,TRBJ1-1,NA,CASSLSGTMNTEAFF,TGTGCCAGCAGCTTATCAGGGACCATGAACACTGAAGCTTTCTTT
TRBV29-1,TRBJ1-1,NA,CSVEYPEAFF,TGCAGCGTTGAGTACCCTGAAGCTTTCTTT
TRBV27,TRBJ2-7,NA,CASSLDFSYEQYF,TGTGCCAGCAGTCTCGATTTCTCCTACGAGCAGTACTTC
TRBV7-2,TRBJ1-1,NA,CASSLGTQNTEAFF,TGTGCCAGCAGCTTAGGGACCCAGAACACTGAAGCTTTCTTT
TRBV2,TRBJ2-7,TRBD1,CASTEDRALYEQYF,TGTGCCAGCACCGAGGACAGGGCTCTCTACGAGCAGTACTTC
TRBV7-7,TRBJ2-7,NA,CASSLSQGREQYF,TGTGCTAGCAGCTTATCGCAGGGAAGGGAGCAGTACTTC
TRBV20-1,TRBJ2-7,NA,CTEYEQYF,TGCACCGAATACGAGCAGTACTTC
TRBV6-4,TRBJ2-3,TRBD2,CASSPRTSGYTQYF,TGTGCCAGCAGTCCTCGGACTAGCGGGTATACGCAGTATTTT
TRBV24-1,TRBJ2-6,NA,CATRPHMEPSGANVLTF,TGTGCCACCAGGCCCCACATGGAGCCTTCTGGGGCCAACGTCCTGACTTTC
TRBV4-3,TRBJ2-3,TRBD2,CASSHPKRGRLTDTQYF,TGCGCCAGCAGCCACCCCAAGCGGGGGAGGTTGACAGATACGCAGTATTTT
TRBV4-1,TRBJ2-7,NA,CASSQVDLASYEQYF,TGCGCCAGCAGCCAAGTAGACTTGGCTTCCTACGAGCAGTACTTC
TRBV5-6,TRBJ1-2,NA,CASSLDRTNYGYTF,TGTGCCAGCAGCTTGGACAGGACTAACTATGGCTACACCTTC